This T cell receptor (beta chain) came from a study of monozygotic twins with inflammatory bowel disease. Overall study results and limits: Ultimately, a single strong signal or clonotype associated with IBD was not supported.

As to this clonotype: The antigen remains undetermined.

CDR3 length: 16 residues. cDNA synthesis was performed in eight separate reactions for each sample. TCRdb reprocessed the 5' RACE reads and stores each CDR3 protein as one record, lacking DNA. This repertoire includes 300,000 to 450,000 distinct CDR3 sequences. Sequenced: blood. This receptor was obtained from a human donor with ulcerative colitis or Crohn's disease, or a healthy co-twin of an affected twin (not recorded which). The rearrangement uses TRBV21-1 and TRBJ2-7. TRBV21-1 is an annotated pseudogene. CDR3 protein: CASSKSQTGPPYEQYF.